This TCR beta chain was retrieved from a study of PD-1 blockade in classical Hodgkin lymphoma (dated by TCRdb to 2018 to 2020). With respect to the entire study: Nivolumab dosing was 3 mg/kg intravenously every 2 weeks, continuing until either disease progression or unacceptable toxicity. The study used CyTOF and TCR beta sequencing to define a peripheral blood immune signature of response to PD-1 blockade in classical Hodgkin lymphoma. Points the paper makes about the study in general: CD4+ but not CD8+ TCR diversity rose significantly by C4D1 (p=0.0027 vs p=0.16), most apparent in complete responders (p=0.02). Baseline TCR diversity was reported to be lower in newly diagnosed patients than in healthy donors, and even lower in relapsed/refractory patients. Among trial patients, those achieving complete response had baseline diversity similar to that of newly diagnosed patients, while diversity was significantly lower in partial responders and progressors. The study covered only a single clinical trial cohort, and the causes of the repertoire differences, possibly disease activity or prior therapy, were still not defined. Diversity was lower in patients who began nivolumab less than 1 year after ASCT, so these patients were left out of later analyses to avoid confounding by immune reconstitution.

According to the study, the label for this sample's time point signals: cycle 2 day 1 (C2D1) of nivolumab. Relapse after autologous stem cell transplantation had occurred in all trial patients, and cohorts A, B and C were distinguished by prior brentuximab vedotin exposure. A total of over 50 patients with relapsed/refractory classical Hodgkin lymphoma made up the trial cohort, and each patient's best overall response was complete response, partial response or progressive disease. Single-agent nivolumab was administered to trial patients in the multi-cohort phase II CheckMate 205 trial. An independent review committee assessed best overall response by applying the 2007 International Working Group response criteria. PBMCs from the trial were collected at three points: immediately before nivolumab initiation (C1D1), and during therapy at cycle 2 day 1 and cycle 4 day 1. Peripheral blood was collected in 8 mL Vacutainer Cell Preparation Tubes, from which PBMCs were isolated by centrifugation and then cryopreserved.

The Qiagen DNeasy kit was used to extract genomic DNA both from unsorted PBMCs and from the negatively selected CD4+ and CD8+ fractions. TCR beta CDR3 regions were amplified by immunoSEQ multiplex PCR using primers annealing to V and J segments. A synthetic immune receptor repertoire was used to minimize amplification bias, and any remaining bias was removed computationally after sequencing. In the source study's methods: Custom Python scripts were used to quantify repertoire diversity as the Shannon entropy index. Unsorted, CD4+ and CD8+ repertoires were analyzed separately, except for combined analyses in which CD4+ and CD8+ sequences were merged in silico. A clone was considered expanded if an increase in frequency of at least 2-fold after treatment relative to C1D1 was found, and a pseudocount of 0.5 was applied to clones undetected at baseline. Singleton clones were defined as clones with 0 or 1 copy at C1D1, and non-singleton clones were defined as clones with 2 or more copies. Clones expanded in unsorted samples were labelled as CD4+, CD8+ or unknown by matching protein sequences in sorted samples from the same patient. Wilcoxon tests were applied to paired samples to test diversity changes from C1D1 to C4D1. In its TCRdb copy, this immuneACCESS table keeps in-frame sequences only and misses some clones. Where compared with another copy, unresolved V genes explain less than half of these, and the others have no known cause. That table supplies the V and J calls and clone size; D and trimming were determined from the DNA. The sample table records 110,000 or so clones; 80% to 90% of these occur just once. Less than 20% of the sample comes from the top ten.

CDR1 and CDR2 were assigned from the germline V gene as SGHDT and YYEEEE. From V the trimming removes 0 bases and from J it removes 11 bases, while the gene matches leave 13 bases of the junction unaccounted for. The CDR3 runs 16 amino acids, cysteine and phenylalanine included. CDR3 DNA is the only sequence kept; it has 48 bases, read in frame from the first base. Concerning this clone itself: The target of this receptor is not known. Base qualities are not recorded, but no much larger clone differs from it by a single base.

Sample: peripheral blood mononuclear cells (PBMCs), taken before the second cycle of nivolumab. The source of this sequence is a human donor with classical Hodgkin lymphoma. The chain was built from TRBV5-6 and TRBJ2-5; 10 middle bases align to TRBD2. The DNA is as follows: TGTGCCAGCAGCTTGGGATTGGAGCGGGAGGGCCAGGAGCAGTACTTC. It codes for CASSLGLEREGQEQYF.